The 3 T cell receptor beta chains listed next were all sequenced from one sample in a study of T cell responses to AZD1222 COVID-19 vaccine. TCRdb's table, derived via immunoSEQ multiplex PCR, lists solely in-frame clones and lacks some. The profile shows approximately 98,000 clones, about 86% of them singletons. Material: peripheral blood, obtained on day 0 of AZD1222 vaccination. Source of these receptors: an adult in good health.

The V call is TRBV7-2, the J call TRBJ1-3; no clear D gene. This CDR3 comprises 14 residues. V lost 4 bases and J 4 bases, leaving 11 bases between the germline ends. Germline V CDR1 and CDR2: SGHTA, FQGNSA. Here the CDR3 reads CASSSRAQGNTIYF. In DNA, the CDR3 is TGTGCCAGCAGCTCACGGGCGCAAGGAAACACCATATATTTT.

The chain couples TRBV4-1 to TRBJ1-2, with no clear D. The V gene lost 4 bases and the J gene lost 3 bases, with 15 bases spanning the gap. From germline, CDR1 is MGHRA and CDR2 YSYEKL. This CDR3 comprises 15 residues. The CDR3 DNA is TGCGCCAGCAGCCCTCAGACGGCCCAAGACTATGGCTACACCTTC. Protein product: CASSPQTAQDYGYTF.

This clone showed up just once. This chain connects TRBV6-5 to TRBJ1-2; 7 positions agree with TRBD1. V gave up 6 bases and J gave up 2 bases; unmatched junction bases: 9. Germline V gene data show CDR1 as MNHEY and CDR2 as SVGAGI. CDR3 size: 15 residues. This CDR3 reads CASSGGTEGNYGYTF. The CDR3 bases are TGTGCCAGCAGCGGAGGGACAGAAGGAAACTATGGCTACACCTTC.